The present entry profiles one T cell receptor beta chain with its context. Its antigen remains unidentified. Unmatched junction bases numbered 8, after V lost 6 bases and J lost 6 bases. This CDR3 region has 14 residues. The germline V gene has CDR1 SGHVS and CDR2 FNYEAQ. Original handling: After removing out-of-frame reads, around 2.2 million distinct TCRbeta sequences remained. Method: immunoSEQ multiplex PCR; TCRdb's copy keeps in-frame clones and lacks some. From that table come the V and J calls and clone size; the DNA was used to work out D and trimming. The profile shows fewer than 40,000 clones, 79% of them singletons. This entry comes from a study of memory CD4+ T cells and cytomegalovirus serostatus. Overall study: Healthy Belgian adult donors included under ten CMV-positive and approximately 25 CMV-negative people. Study findings and constraints: Each of approximately 70 CMV-associated TCRbeta sequences occurred in one to five individuals. The CMV-associated TCR signature appears largely within the CD4+ memory repertoire.

The sort gate was single viable CD3+CD4+CD8-CD45RO+ cells for memory CD4+ T cells. The source of this sequence is an adult in good health and CMV-seropositive. The sample taken for sequencing was memory CD4+ T cells from blood. The rearrangement links TRBV7-6 to TRBJ1-5; 7 nucleotides agree with TRBD1. CDR3 coding DNA: TGTGCCAGCAGTGAGACAGGGCCTGGTCAGCCCCAGCATTTT. As protein: CASSETGPGQPQHF.